A single sample is the source of the 28 T cell receptor beta chains below, sequenced in a study of T cell responses to AZD1222 COVID-19 vaccine. Sequencing was performed with immunoSEQ multiplex PCR; in TCRdb, only in-frame clones are kept and a portion is missing. This repertoire shows 150,000 to 190,000 clones, just over 90% found once; its top ten account for approximately 2%. Sample: peripheral blood, taken on day 0 of AZD1222 vaccination. These receptors were obtained from an adult in good health.

The chain is built from TRBV5-8 and TRBJ2-2, with 7 bases identical to TRBD1. Trimming cost V 0 bases and J 1 base; bases outside gene matches: 0. This CDR3 has 15 amino acids. In germline, CDR1 is SGHTS, CDR2 YDEGEE. The CDR3 is CASSLGQGNTGELFF. As DNA, the CDR3 is TGTGCCAGCAGCTTGGGACAGGGGAACACCGGGGAGCTGTTTTTT. Combining the CDR3 with reference TRBV5-8 and TRBJ2-2 gives the whole variable domain EAGVTQSPTHLIKTRGQQATLRCSPISGHTSVYWYQQALGLGLQFLLWYDEGEERNRGNFPPRFSGRQFPNYSSELNVNALELEDSALYLCASSLGQGNTGELFFGEGSRLTVL.

The chain joins TRBV2 to TRBJ2-1, with D tentatively TRBD1 (6 bases). Between the trimmed V and J ends, which lost 5 bases and 4 bases, there was a span of 15 bases. CDR3 length: 15 amino acids. Per the germline V gene, CDR1 is SNHLY and CDR2 is FYNNEI. Here the CDR3 reads CASSTGQLIYNEQFF. The CDR3 DNA reads as TGTGCCAGCAGTACCGGACAGCTGATTTACAATGAGCAGTTCTTC.

This clone was counted once. This rearrangement joins TRBV7-2 to TRBJ2-7; D may be TRBD1 (6 bases). The CDR3 extends over 13 amino acids. Germline V gene data show CDR1 as SGHTA and CDR2 as FQGNSA. V shed 6 bases and J shed 2 bases, with 11 bases lying between them. CDR3 sequence (DNA): TGTGCCAGCAGAAGACAGGCTACCTACGAGCAGTACTTC. Translating gives CASRRQATYEQYF.

The rearrangement uses TRBV5-6 and TRBJ1-1, with a possible D match to TRBD1 (6 bases). CDR3 length: 15 amino acids. Looked up from germline, CDR1 is SGHDT and CDR2 is YYEEEE. V dropped 4 bases and J dropped 6 bases, with 19 bases sitting between them. DNA for the CDR3: TGTGCCAGCAGCCCGGAGGCGGGCAGGGGCGCTGAAGCTTTCTTT. Translation gives CASSPEAGRGAEAFF.

The chain combines TRBV6-5 with TRBJ2-2; D is ambiguous. The CDR3 totals 13 residues. V was shortened by 11 bases and J by 1 base, with 11 bases between the two germline ends. Germline CDR1 reads MNHEY; CDR2 reads SVGAGI. Written as DNA, the CDR3 is TGTGCCGCCCGGCAGCAGAACACCGGGGAGCTGTTTTTT. Its translation: CAARQQNTGELFF.

The CDR3: CASSLTVGYVDEQYF. The CDR3 coding sequence is TGTGCCAGCAGCTTGACAGTGGGTTATGTCGACGAGCAGTACTTC. The gene calls are TRBV7-8 and TRBJ2-7, with D possibly matching TRBD1 (5 bases). CDR3 length: 15 amino acids. Trimming removed 3 bases from V and 5 bases from J, with 17 bases in between. Germline assignment: CDR1 SGHVS and CDR2 FQNEAQ.

The chain uses TRBV5-1 and TRBJ2-1; a weak D match, TRBD2 (6 bases). Germline V gene lookup returns CDR1 SGHRS and CDR2 YFSETQ. The CDR3 loop spans 16 amino acids. Between the trimmed V and J ends, which lost 4 bases and 5 bases, there was a span of 19 bases. The CDR3 loop reads CASSQLISSGNNEQFF. In DNA, the CDR3 is TGCGCCAGCAGCCAACTAATCAGTAGCGGCAACAATGAGCAGTTCTTC.

The chain is built from TRBV2 and TRBJ1-6, with D possibly matching TRBD1 (5 bases). This CDR3 has 15 amino acids. Germline CDR1 SNHLY, CDR2 FYNNEI. V lost 6 bases, J lost 5 bases, and 14 bases lay in between. CDR3 DNA: TGTGCCAGCAGACGAACTCAGGGTGATAATTCACCCCTCCACTTT. Encoded protein: CASRRTQGDNSPLHF.

The V call is TRBV5-1, the J call TRBJ2-3; TRBD2 matches at 14 bases. Germline assignment: CDR1 SGHRS and CDR2 YFSETQ. Germline trimming cut 4 bases from V and 6 bases from J; bases unmatched to any gene: 7. The CDR3 totals 16 residues. CDR3 loop: CASSNLTSGRVDTQYF. CDR3 bases: TGCGCCAGCAGCAACCTGACTAGCGGGAGGGTGGATACGCAGTATTTT.

This clone was seen just once. The chain carries TRBV19 and TRBJ2-7, with 9 nucleotides matching TRBD1. This CDR3 contains 16 residues. The J segment lost 1 base and the V segment lost 5 bases, leaving 9 bases of the junction unmatched. Germline loops: CDR1 LNHDA, CDR2 SQIVND (reference sequence). The CDR3 bases are TGTGCCAGTAGTGGAACAACAGGGGGCGCGTCCTACGAGCAGTACTTC. This translates into CASSGTTGGASYEQYF.

The V and J genes are TRBV28 and TRBJ1-3; tentatively, D is TRBD1 (6 bases). This CDR3 has 17 amino acids. V lost 7 bases and J 0 bases, leaving 19 bases between the germline ends. In germline, CDR1 is MDHEN, CDR2 SYDVKM. The CDR3 is CASKEGPGASSGNTIYF. CDR3 sequence (DNA): TGTGCCAGCAAAGAAGGCCCGGGGGCCTCCTCTGGAAACACCATATATTTT.

V usage is TRBV4-3 and J usage is TRBJ2-2, with 10 bases matching TRBD1. V gave up 3 bases and J gave up 6 bases; unmatched junction bases: 1. The CDR3 sequence is 14 residues long. Germline V gene data show CDR1 as LGHNA and CDR2 as YSLEER. The CDR3 nucleotides read TGCGCCAGCAGCCACGGACAGGGGGCCGGGGAGCTGTTTTTT. It translates to CASSHGQGAGELFF.

The chain has TRBV11-2 and TRBJ1-3; 8 bases are shared with TRBD1. The V and J ends lost 5 bases and 4 bases, in that order; junction bases with no gene match: 7. The CDR3 is 15 amino acids. CDR1 SGHAT and CDR2 FQNNGV come from the germline V gene. The CDR3: CASSPAGTGGNTIYF. The CDR3 bases are TGTGCCAGCAGCCCCGCCGGGACAGGAGGAAACACCATATATTTT.

This clone occurred once. The chain employs TRBV3-1 (or the pseudogene TRBV3-2) and TRBJ1-1; D remains unclear. V dropped 3 bases and J dropped 6 bases, with 11 bases sitting between them. The CDR3 contains 13 residues. Germline CDR1 and CDR2: LGHDT and YNNKEL (reference sequence). The CDR3 DNA follows: TGTGCCAGCAGCCAGCGAGCCGGACCTGAAGCTTTCTTT. Translation: CASSQRAGPEAFF.

The chain carries TRBV5-5 and TRBJ2-7; the D is unclear. Trimming stripped 5 bases from V and 2 bases from J, with 17 bases between. The CDR3 covers 15 residues. Germline V lookup: CDR1 SGHKS, CDR2 YYEKEE (reference sequence). This chain's CDR3 is CASSYLQGFTYEQYF. The CDR3 nucleotides read TGTGCCAGCAGTTACCTTCAAGGGTTTACCTACGAGCAGTACTTC.

The chain employs TRBV5-4 and TRBJ2-3; a possible D gene is TRBD2 (6 bases). The CDR3 has 17 residues. V dropped 1 base and J dropped 1 base, with 16 bases sitting between them. Looked up from germline, CDR1 is SGHNT and CDR2 is YYREEE (reference sequence). CDR3 DNA: TGTGCCAGCAGCTTGTGGGGGGTTTCGCCCCGCACAGATACGCAGTATTTT. As protein: CASSLWGVSPRTDTQYF. The full variable domain, with the rest looked up from reference TRBV5-4 and TRBJ2-3, is ETGVTQSPTHLIKTRGQQVTLRCSSQSGHNTVSWYQQALGQGPQFIFQYYREEENGRGNFPPRFSGLQFPNYSSELNVNALELDDSALYLCASSLWGVSPRTDTQYFGPGTRLTVL.

The chain uses TRBV4-1 and TRBJ2-1; TRBD1 matches at 11 bases. CDR1 is MGHRA and CDR2 is YSYEKL in the germline V gene. J was trimmed by 6 bases and V by 3 bases; bases with no gene match: 7. This CDR3 is 16 amino acids long. CDR3 nucleotide sequence: TGCGCCAGCAGCCACCGAGGGGGGACAGGGGGCAATGAGCAGTTCTTC. It specifies CASSHRGGTGGNEQFF.

The chain links TRBV18 to TRBJ2-7; D tentatively reads TRBD1 or TRBD2 (6 bases each). This CDR3 has 15 amino acids. Germline lookup yields CDR1 KGHSH and CDR2 LQKENI. Trimming cost V 6 bases and J 3 bases, with 18 bases left between them. The CDR3: CASSGGQTDYYEQYF. The CDR3 DNA sequence: TGTGCCAGCTCGGGAGGACAGACTGATTACTACGAGCAGTACTTC. The full variable domain, rest sourced from reference TRBV18 and TRBJ2-7, is NAGVMQNPRHLVRRRGQEARLRCSPMKGHSHVYWYRQLPEEGLKFMVYLQKENIIDESGMPKERFSAEFPKEGPSILRIQQVVRGDSAAYFCASSGGQTDYYEQYFGPGTRLTVT.

This chain's CDR3 is CASSYSKGRVDEKLFF. CDR3 coding DNA: TGTGCCAGCAGTTACTCCAAGGGTCGAGTTGATGAAAAACTGTTTTTT. The V gene is TRBV6-2 or TRBV6-3, the J gene TRBJ1-4; D gene ambiguous. This CDR3 comprises 16 residues. V was clipped by 0 bases and J by 6 bases, with 14 bases between them. Germline CDR1 MNHEY, CDR2 SVGEGT.

The V call is TRBV10-3, the J call TRBJ1-1; 10 bases are shared with TRBD1. This CDR3 has 17 residues. The germline gives CDR1 ENHRY, CDR2 SYGVKD. Germline trimming cut 2 bases from V and 1 base from J; bases unmatched to any gene: 7. The CDR3 loop reads CAISEGGTGVKNTEAFF. CDR3 nucleotide sequence: TGTGCCATCAGTGAGGGAGGGACAGGGGTGAAGAACACTGAAGCTTTCTTT.

The V and J genes are TRBV27 and TRBJ2-1; possibly TRBD1 or TRBD2 for D (5 bases each). Germline V gene lookup returns CDR1 MNHEY and CDR2 SMNVEV (reference sequence). Trimming shortened V by 4 bases and J by 8 bases, and 21 bases separated the two germline ends. This CDR3 region has 16 residues. This chain's CDR3 is CASSSLGTVGRYEQFF. The CDR3 region has the DNA TGTGCCAGCAGTTCTCTCGGGACCGTTGGGCGGTATGAGCAGTTCTTC.

In this sample, this clone turned up a few times. This chain uses TRBV10-3 with TRBJ2-5; D unresolved. The germline V gene encodes CDR1 ENHRY and CDR2 SYGVKD. V gave up 6 bases and J gave up 2 bases, with 16 bases separating them. The CDR3 is 15 amino acids. The CDR3: CAISLDGILQETQYF. CDR3 nucleotide sequence: TGTGCCATCAGCCTGGACGGTATACTACAAGAGACCCAGTACTTC.

This chain joins TRBV5-1 and TRBJ2-2, with a weak D call TRBD2 (6 bases). CDR3 length: 17 amino acids. The germline V gene encodes CDR1 SGHRS and CDR2 YFSETQ. Trimming removed 7 bases at V and 3 bases at J, with 22 bases between. The chain's CDR3 is CASAEIRDSGYTGELFF. The CDR3 nucleotides are TGCGCCAGCGCCGAAATCCGGGACTCCGGGTACACCGGGGAGCTGTTTTTT.

This rearrangement joins TRBV5-4 to TRBJ2-5; 7 bases match TRBD1. The CDR3 spans 14 residues. Germline V gives CDR1 SGHNT, CDR2 YYREEE (reference sequence). The V gene end was trimmed by 4 bases and the J gene end by 0 bases; junction bases not matched to a gene: 3. The CDR3 region is CASSGGQHQETQYF. CDR3 sequence (DNA): TGTGCCAGCAGCGGGGGACAGCACCAAGAGACCCAGTACTTC.

The chain recombines TRBV15 with TRBJ2-5; 11 bases fit TRBD2. V lost 0 bases to trimming and J lost 4 bases; unmatched junction nucleotides: 13. This CDR3 contains 19 residues. Germline assignment: CDR1 LNHNV and CDR2 YYDKDF (reference sequence). CDR3 bases: TGTGCCACCAGCAGAGACCGAGGGGGGGGACTAGCGGAACTAGAGACCCAGTACTTC. Translated: CATSRDRGGGLAELETQYF.

The gene calls are TRBV5-1 and TRBJ2-7; D gene unclear. This CDR3 contains 15 residues. Germline V gene sequence: CDR1 SGHRS, CDR2 YFSETQ. The germline V and J ends were trimmed by 4 bases and 3 bases, with 17 bases remaining between them. CDR3 sequence: CASSTGTPGIYEQYF. In nucleotides, the CDR3 is TGCGCCAGCAGCACGGGTACCCCAGGAATCTACGAGCAGTACTTC. The full variable domain, completed using reference TRBV5-1 and TRBJ2-7, is KAGVTQTPRYLIKTRGQQVTLSCSPISGHRSVSWYQQTPGQGLQFLFEYFSETQRNKGNFPGRFSGRQFSNSRSEMNVSTLELGDSALYLCASSTGTPGIYEQYFGPGTRLTVT.

The genes are TRBV4-3 and TRBJ2-1; 8 nucleotides agree with TRBD2. V dropped 1 base and J dropped 5; count of bases not matched to a gene: 13. This CDR3 has 18 residues. Germline lookup yields CDR1 LGHNA and CDR2 YSLEER. The CDR3 DNA reads as TGCGCCAGCAGCCAAGCTTTTCAGCGGGAGTGGTTTCACAATGAGCAGTTCTTC. It specifies CASSQAFQREWFHNEQFF.

The chain couples TRBV5-1 to TRBJ1-4; the D gene is possibly TRBD1 (5 bases). From germline, CDR1 is SGHRS and CDR2 YFSETQ. V dropped 0 bases and J dropped 3 bases, with 6 bases sitting between them. This CDR3 has 14 amino acids. The CDR3 DNA is TGCGCCAGCAGCTTGGTGGGGGCTAATGAAAAACTGTTTTTT. This encodes CASSLVGANEKLFF.